This TCR beta chain was retrieved from a study of T cell responses to AZD1222 COVID-19 vaccine. Study summary: Pooled samples include second doses given at about 4 or 12 weeks. Study results and limitations: Clonal diversity may have been underestimated, and the donors were mostly white British, with more females than males. Just 5 or 6 AZD1222 recipients tested seropositive at baseline. Epitopes outside B.1.351 and B.1.1.7 mutated regions reportedly drew nearly half of spike TCRs.

Points on this clone: The antigen remains undetermined.

V was cut by 9 bases and J by 8 bases, with 14 bases left in between. The CDR3 sequence is 11 residues long. The germline gives CDR1 SGHNT, CDR2 YYREEE (reference sequence). Repertoires were generated with immunoSEQ multiplex PCR, while TCRdb's copy carries only in-frame clones and drops some. The sample has 100,000 to 130,000 clones; around 87% are singletons. V gene TRBV5-4 combines with J gene TRBJ1-2, with D possibly being TRBD1 (6 bases). The receptor was isolated from an adult in good health. The sequences come from peripheral blood, collected on day 0 of AZD1222 vaccination. CDR3 loop: CATKQGYGYTF. In DNA, the CDR3 is TGTGCCACCAAACAGGGATACGGCTACACCTTC.